Presented here are 17 T cell receptor beta chains from one specimen sequenced in a study of post-analysis software for immune sequencing data (dated by TCRdb to about 2015). Overall results and qualifications from the work: Roughly 5 TRBV segments, including TRBV5-6, TRBV5-1 and TRBV20-1, were significantly more frequent in patients than controls.

Preparation of the library involved PCR. Sequencing instrument: Illumina HiSeq 2500. Unique molecular identifiers were incorporated into TCR beta cDNA libraries to reduce PCR and sequencing biases. Through fastp at Q25 and MiXCR, TCRdb rebuilt clones from the public reads, retaining in-frame beta chains. CDR3 protein duplicates are merged, each entry listing the most common genes and DNA. The sample yields about 820,000 distinct CDR3 sequences; 53% were counted once. The ten largest clones capture approximately 4.5% of the sample. Their antigens remain unidentified. Input material: blood. These receptor sequences come from a girl aged 10-17 years with multiple sclerosis.

This clonotype was recorded a few times. This chain joins TRBV20-1 and TRBJ2-1; 11 bases line up with TRBD2. The trim removed 4 bases at V and 7 bases at J, leaving 9 bases unmatched. The CDR3 loop spans 15 amino acids. In germline, CDR1 is DFQATT, CDR2 SNEGSKA (reference sequence). The DNA of the CDR3 is TGCAGTGCTACTAGACTAGCGGGGTCCGATAATGAGCAGTTCTTC. Translating it yields CSATRLAGSDNEQFF.

The V gene is TRBV20-1, the J gene TRBJ2-3; 8 nucleotides line up with TRBD1. V was clipped by 8 bases and J by 0 bases; unmatched bases: 4. Looked up from germline, CDR1 is DFQATT and CDR2 is SNEGSKA (reference sequence). The CDR3 spans 13 residues. In nucleotides, the CDR3 is TGCAGTACAGGGGACAGGAGCACAGATACGCAGTATTTT. It specifies CSTGDRSTDTQYF.

This chain connects TRBV12-3 or TRBV12-4 to TRBJ2-5; D tentatively reads TRBD1 or TRBD2 (5 bases each). The V and J ends lost 1 base and 6 bases respectively, with 15 bases between them. CDR3 length: 15 residues. CDR3 sequence reads: CASSLVGTPVKTQYF. For the CDR3, the DNA is TGTGCCAGCAGTTTAGTTGGGACGCCTGTGAAGACCCAGTACTTC.

The V call is TRBV20-1, the J call TRBJ2-5, with a possible D match to TRBD1 (5 bases). Germline CDR1 DFQATT, CDR2 SNEGSKA (reference sequence). V lost 4 bases and J 5 bases, leaving 14 bases between the germline ends. The CDR3 length is 13 residues. CDR3 in amino acids: CSATRVIRETQYF. The CDR3 coding sequence is TGCAGTGCTACCAGGGTAATCAGGGAGACCCAGTACTTC.

This chain links TRBV10-3 with TRBJ2-4, with 10 positions matching TRBD1. The end of the DNA is better explained by TRBJ2-7, so the J call may be wrong. Germline assignment: CDR1 ENHRY and CDR2 SYGVKD. The CDR3 has 12 amino acids. CDR3 protein: CATGQGAYEQYF. CDR3 in DNA: TGTGCCACCGGACAGGGGGCCTACGAGCAGTACTTC.

This clonotype was seen a few times. The chain employs TRBV7-9 and TRBJ2-7, with 12 nucleotides matching TRBD2. Trimming at V came to 2 bases and at J to 0 bases, leaving 8 bases not matched to a gene. This CDR3 is 18 amino acids long. Germline assignment: CDR1 SEHNR and CDR2 FQNEAQ (reference sequence). The CDR3 coding sequence is TGTGCCAGCAGCTTACCTATAGGACTAGCGGGGAGCTCCTACGAGCAGTACTTC. This encodes CASSLPIGLAGSSYEQYF. The whole variable domain, filled in from reference TRBV7-9 and TRBJ2-7, reads DTGVSQNPRHKITKRGQNVTFRCDPISEHNRLYWYRQTLGQGPEFLTYFQNEAQLEKSRLLSDRFSAERPKGSFSTLEIQRTEQGDSAMYLCASSLPIGLAGSSYEQYFGPGTRLTVT.

The V gene is TRBV5-5, the J gene TRBJ2-1; 9 bases agree with TRBD1. After removal of 0 bases from V and 6 bases from J, the junction contained 10 bases not matched to a gene. Germline V gives CDR1 SGHKS, CDR2 YYEKEE (reference sequence). The CDR3 extends over 17 amino acids. CDR3 coding DNA: TGTGCCAGCAGCTTGGCCAATGTGGGACAGGGTGTCAATGAGCAGTTCTTC. It encodes CASSLANVGQGVNEQFF.

The chain combines TRBV9 with TRBJ2-2; D may match TRBD1 or TRBD2 (7 bases each). V lost 2 bases to trimming and J lost 7 bases, with 15 bases between them. CDR1 and CDR2 from the germline V gene are SGDLS and YYNGEE. CDR3 length: 15 residues. Here the CDR3 reads CASSVSGTALGELFF. The CDR3 nucleotides read TGTGCCAGCAGCGTCAGCGGGACAGCCCTCGGGGAGCTGTTTTTT. Full variable domain (outside the CDR3, taken from reference TRBV9 and TRBJ2-2): DSGVTQTPKHLITATGQRVTLRCSPRSGDLSVYWYQQSLDQGLQFLIQYYNGEERAKGNILERFSAQQFPDLHSELNLSSLELGDSALYFCASSVSGTALGELFFGEGSRLTVL.

DNA of the CDR3: TGTGCCAGCAGCTACCTGTCGGGGACAGGGGGAACCTACGAGCAGTACTTC. Its translation: CASSYLSGTGGTYEQYF. The gene calls are TRBV3-1 and TRBJ2-7; TRBD1 aligns across 11 bases. Trimming took 5 bases from V and 2 from J; bases not matched to a gene: 11. Germline CDR1 is LGHDT and CDR2 is YNNKEL (reference sequence). The CDR3 consists of 17 residues.

In its sample, this clonotype was seen a few times. V and J are TRBV7-6 and TRBJ2-7, with 11 nucleotides matching TRBD2. With 5 bases clipped from V and 6 bases from J, the junction kept 9 bases outside the gene matches. The CDR3 length is 15 residues. Germline V lookup: CDR1 SGHVS, CDR2 FNYEAQ. Here the CDR3 reads CASSPGLAGIGEQYF. The DNA for the CDR3 is TGTGCCAGCAGCCCAGGACTAGCGGGTATAGGCGAGCAGTACTTC.

This clonotype has only a few counts. The chain links TRBV20-1 to TRBJ2-3; TRBD2 agrees at 9 bases. CDR3 length: 14 residues. V was pared by 3 bases and J by 6 bases, with 7 bases of the junction left unmatched. Germline CDR1 and CDR2: DFQATT and SNEGSKA (reference sequence). The CDR3 DNA is TGCAGTGCTAGGGCGCGGGAGGGCCCTGATACGCAGTATTTT. It codes for CSARAREGPDTQYF.

The CDR3 region has the DNA TGTGCCAGCCGGTTGGGGGGGACCACTGAAGCTTTCTTT. This translates into CASRLGGTTEAFF. J is TRBJ1-1 and V is TRBV12-3 or TRBV12-4, with TRBD1 as a possible D gene (5 bases). Trimming pared 8 bases from V and 4 bases from J, leaving 14 bases between. This CDR3 contains 13 residues.

The genes are TRBV25-1 and TRBJ2-1, with 7 positions matching TRBD2. Germline trimming cut 4 bases from V and 9 bases from J; bases unmatched to any gene: 12. The V gene's germline CDR1 is MGHDK and CDR2 SYGVNS. The CDR3 runs 15 residues. The CDR3: CASSVGAGVSGEQFF. The CDR3 DNA follows: TGTGCCAGCAGTGTCGGGGCGGGAGTCTCCGGTGAGCAGTTCTTC.

J is TRBJ2-1 and V is TRBV29-1; the match to TRBD2 covers 7 bases. CDR3 length: 19 amino acids. From germline, CDR1 is SQVTM and CDR2 ANQGSEA. V dropped 4 bases and J dropped 7; count of bases not matched to a gene: 25. For the CDR3, the DNA is TGCAGCGTTGGTTTTTCCCGGGGGGAAGGACCCAGGGTGTCGAATGAGCAGTTCTTC. Protein product: CSVGFSRGEGPRVSNEQFF.

This clonotype has more than one count but fewer than ten. The chain combines TRBV20-1 with TRBJ2-6, with 7 bases that match TRBD2. CDR1 and CDR2 (germline): DFQATT, SNEGSKA (reference sequence). The V gene end was trimmed by 6 bases and the J gene end by 4 bases; junction bases not matched to a gene: 9. The CDR3 runs to 15 residues. CDR3 bases: TGCAGTGCGAGGGGAGGGACGCGCGGGGCCAACGTCCTGACTTTC. Its translation: CSARGGTRGANVLTF.

This clonotype was observed a handful of times. The chain employs TRBV6-5 and TRBJ2-3, with 10 bases that match TRBD1. CDR3 size: 15 residues. Germline V gene lookup returns CDR1 MNHEY and CDR2 SVGAGI. V trimming: 3 bases; J trimming: 7 bases; junction bases outside the gene matches: 7. CDR3 in amino acids: CASSYRGQGTHTQYF. The CDR3 DNA follows: TGTGCCAGCAGTTATCGGGGACAGGGGACACATACGCAGTATTTT.

V gene TRBV20-1 combines with J gene TRBJ2-1; no firm D call. Germline V lookup: CDR1 DFQATT, CDR2 SNEGSKA (reference sequence). CDR3 length: 11 residues. V was cut by 5 bases and J by 7 bases, with 9 bases left in between. CDR3 bases: TGCAGTGCTTCATTTATAAATGAGCAGTTCTTC. Translation: CSASFINEQFF.